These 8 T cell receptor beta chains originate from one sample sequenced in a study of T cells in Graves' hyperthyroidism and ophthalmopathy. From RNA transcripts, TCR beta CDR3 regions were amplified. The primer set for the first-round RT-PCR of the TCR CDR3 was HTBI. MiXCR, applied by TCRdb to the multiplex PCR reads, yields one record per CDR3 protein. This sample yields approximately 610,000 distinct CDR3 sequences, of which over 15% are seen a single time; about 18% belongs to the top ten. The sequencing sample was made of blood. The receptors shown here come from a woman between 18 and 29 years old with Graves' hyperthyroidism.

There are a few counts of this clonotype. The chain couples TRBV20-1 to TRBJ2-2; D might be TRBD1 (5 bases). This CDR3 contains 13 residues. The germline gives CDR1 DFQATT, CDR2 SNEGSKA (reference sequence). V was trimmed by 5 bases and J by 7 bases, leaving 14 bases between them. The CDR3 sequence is CSALDSLSGELFF. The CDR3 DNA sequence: TGCAGTGCTTTAGACAGTTTAAGCGGGGAGCTGTTTTTT.

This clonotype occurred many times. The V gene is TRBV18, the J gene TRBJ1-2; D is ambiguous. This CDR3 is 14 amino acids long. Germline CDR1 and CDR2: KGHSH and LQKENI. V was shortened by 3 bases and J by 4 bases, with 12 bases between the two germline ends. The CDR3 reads CASSPGRSGYGYTF. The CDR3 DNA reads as TGTGCCAGCTCACCCGGGAGGTCTGGCTATGGCTACACCTTC.

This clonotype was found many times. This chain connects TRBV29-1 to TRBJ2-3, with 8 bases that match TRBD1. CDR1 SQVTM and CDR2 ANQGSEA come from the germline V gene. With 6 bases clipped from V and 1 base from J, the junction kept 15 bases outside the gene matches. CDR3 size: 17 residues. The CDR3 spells CSVRGGRGREGTDTQYF. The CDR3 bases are TGCAGCGTCCGTGGGGGCAGGGGGCGAGAAGGCACAGATACGCAGTATTTT.

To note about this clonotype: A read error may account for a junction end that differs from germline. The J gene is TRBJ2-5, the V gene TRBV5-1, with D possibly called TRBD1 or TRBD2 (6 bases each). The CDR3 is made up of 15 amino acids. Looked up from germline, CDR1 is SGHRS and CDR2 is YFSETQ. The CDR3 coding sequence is TGCGCCAGCAGCCACTCGTACGGGGGCCAAGAGACCCAATACTTC. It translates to CASSHSYGGQETQYF. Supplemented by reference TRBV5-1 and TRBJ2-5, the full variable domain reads KAGVTQTPRYLIKTRGQQVTLSCSPISGHRSVSWYQQTPGQGLQFLFEYFSETQRNKGNFPGRFSGRQFSNSRSEMNVSTLELGDSALYLCASSHSYGGQETQYFGPGTRLLVL.

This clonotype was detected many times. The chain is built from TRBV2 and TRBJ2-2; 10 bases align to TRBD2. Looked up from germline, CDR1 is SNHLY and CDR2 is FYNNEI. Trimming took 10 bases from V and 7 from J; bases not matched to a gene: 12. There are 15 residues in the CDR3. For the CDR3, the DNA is TGTGCCACCCCTAGATCTAGCGGGAGTATCGGGGAGCTGTTTTTT. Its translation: CATPRSSGSIGELFF. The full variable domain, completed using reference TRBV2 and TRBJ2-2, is EPEVTQTPSHQVTQMGQEVILRCVPISNHLYFYWYRQILGQKVEFLVSFYNNEISEKSEIFDDQFSVERPDGSNFTLKIRSTKLEDSAMYFCATPRSSGSIGELFFGEGSRLTVL.

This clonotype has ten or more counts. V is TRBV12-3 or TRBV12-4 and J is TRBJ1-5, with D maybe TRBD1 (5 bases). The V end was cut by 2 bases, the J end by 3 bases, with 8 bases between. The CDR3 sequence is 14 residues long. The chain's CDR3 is CASSLTRDNQPQHF. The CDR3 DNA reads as TGTGCCAGCAGTTTAACCAGGGACAATCAGCCCCAGCATTTT.

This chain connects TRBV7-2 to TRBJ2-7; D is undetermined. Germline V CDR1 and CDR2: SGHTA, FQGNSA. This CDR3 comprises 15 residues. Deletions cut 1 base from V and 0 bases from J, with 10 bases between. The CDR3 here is CASSLGVITSYEQYF. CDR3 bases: TGTGCCAGCAGCTTAGGGGTAATAACCTCCTACGAGCAGTACTTC. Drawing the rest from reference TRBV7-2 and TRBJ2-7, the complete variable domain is GAGVSQSPSNKVTEKGKDVELRCDPISGHTALYWYRQSLGQGLEFLIYFQGNSAPDKSGLPSDRFSAERTGGSVSTLTIQRTQQEDSAVYLCASSLGVITSYEQYFGPGTRLTVT.

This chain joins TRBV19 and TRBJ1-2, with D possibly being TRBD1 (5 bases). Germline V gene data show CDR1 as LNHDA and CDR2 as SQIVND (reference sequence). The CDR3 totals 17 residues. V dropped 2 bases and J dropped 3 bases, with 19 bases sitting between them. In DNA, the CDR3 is TGTGCCAGTAGTATATTGGGGGACCCTTCCCGCGACTATGGCTACACCTTC. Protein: CASSILGDPSRDYGYTF.